This T cell receptor beta chain derives from a study of shared T cell receptors in the human thymus. Repertoires were generated with immunoSEQ multiplex PCR, while TCRdb's copy carries only in-frame clones and drops some. This table holds about 380,000 clones, 85% to 95% found once. Germline loops: CDR1 SGDLS, CDR2 YYNGEE. The CDR3 extends over 11 amino acids. V gave up 3 bases and J gave up 5 bases, with 6 bases separating them. Specimen: thymocytes. The receptor was isolated from a human donor. The chain couples TRBV9 to TRBJ2-7; D not certain. The CDR3 DNA sequence: TGTGCCAGCAGCGGCGGACACGAGCAGTACTTC. This encodes CASSGGHEQYF.